Reported below is one T cell receptor (beta chain). This sample is part of a study of blood T cell repertoires in COVID-19. CDR3 length: 17 residues. Germline V gene lookup returns CDR1 SGHTA and CDR2 FQGNSA. V lost 2 bases, J lost 5 bases, and 12 bases stayed unmatched. Under the authors' procedure: Amplifying reference gene primers gave estimates of nucleated cell counts. Clones were read by immunoSEQ multiplex PCR, and TCRdb kept only the in-frame ones, dropping some. V, J and clone size are taken as reported in that table, and D and trimming were inferred from the DNA itself. The sample gives 70,000 or so clones, under 85% of which show up once; 14% to 15% is in the top ten.

The chain links TRBV7-2 to TRBJ1-2, with 9 bases identical to TRBD1. Sequenced: peripheral blood. The TCR comes from a man in his 60s with COVID-19, enrolled during active disease. The CDR3 sequence: CASSLMGQQGARYGYTF. CDR3 sequence (DNA): TGTGCCAGCAGCTTAATGGGCCAACAGGGGGCTCGGTATGGCTACACCTTC. Using reference TRBV7-2 and TRBJ1-2 for the parts outside the CDR3, the full variable domain is GAGVSQSPSNKVTEKGKDVELRCDPISGHTALYWYRQSLGQGLEFLIYFQGNSAPDKSGLPSDRFSAERTGGSVSTLTIQRTQQEDSAVYLCASSLMGQQGARYGYTFGSGTRLTVV.